These 4 T cell receptor beta chains share one sample of origin, sequenced in a study of CD8 T cells in Susac syndrome. Random hexamers were used to reverse transcribe an amount of about 0.45 to 1 ug RNA. MiXCR, applied by TCRdb to the immunoSEQ multiplex PCR reads, yields one record per CDR3 protein. The sample includes over 120,000 distinct CDR3 sequences, around 95% of them seen just once. Source material: CD4+ T cells from PBMCs. These receptors all come from a human donor with Susac syndrome.

The chain has TRBV29-1 and TRBJ2-5; 7 bases are shared with TRBD1. Per germline, CDR1 SQVTM and CDR2 ANQGSEA. V shed 2 bases and J 3 bases; nucleotides not matched to a gene: 6. The CDR3 length is 14 residues. The CDR3 reads CSVENDRAEETQYF. In DNA, the CDR3 is TGCAGCGTTGAAAACGACAGGGCCGAAGAGACCCAGTACTTC.

This chain links TRBV15 with TRBJ2-1, with 12 positions matching TRBD2. V shed 6 bases, J shed 3 bases, and the junction held 3 bases outside the gene matches. Germline values: CDR1 LNHNV, CDR2 YYDKDF (reference sequence). This CDR3 has 15 residues. CDR3 region: CATRPTSGSYNEQFF. The DNA for the CDR3 is TGTGCCACCAGACCGACTAGCGGGAGCTACAATGAGCAGTTCTTC. Full variable domain (missing parts from reference TRBV15 and TRBJ2-1): DAMVIQNPRYQVTQFGKPVTLSCSQTLNHNVMYWYQQKSSQAPKLLFHYYDKDFNNEADTPDNFQSRRPNTSFCFLDIRSPGLGDTAMYLCATRPTSGSYNEQFFGPGTRLTVL.

The V call is TRBV28, the J call TRBJ2-7; maybe TRBD1 (7 bases). CDR1 and CDR2 (germline): MDHEN, SYDVKM. The V gene lost 3 bases and the J gene lost 1 base, with 13 bases spanning the gap. This CDR3 has 15 residues. The chain's CDR3 is CASSFPTGRSYEQYF. The CDR3 DNA is TGTGCCAGCAGTTTTCCGACAGGGAGGTCCTACGAGCAGTACTTC. Supplemented by reference TRBV28 and TRBJ2-7, the full variable domain reads DVKVTQSSRYLVKRTGEKVFLECVQDMDHENMFWYRQDPGLGLRLIYFSYDVKMKEKGDIPEGYSVSREKKERFSLILESASTNQTSMYLCASSFPTGRSYEQYFGPGTRLTVT.

The rearrangement joins TRBV7-2 to TRBJ2-4; 11 bases are a match to TRBD2. With 2 bases clipped from V and 8 bases from J, the junction kept 8 bases outside the gene matches. The CDR3 runs 16 residues. The germline V gene encodes CDR1 SGHTA and CDR2 FQGNSA. CDR3 in amino acids: CASSLLAGGPPDIQYF. In DNA form, the CDR3 reads TGTGCCAGCAGCTTATTAGCGGGAGGGCCCCCGGACATTCAGTACTTC.